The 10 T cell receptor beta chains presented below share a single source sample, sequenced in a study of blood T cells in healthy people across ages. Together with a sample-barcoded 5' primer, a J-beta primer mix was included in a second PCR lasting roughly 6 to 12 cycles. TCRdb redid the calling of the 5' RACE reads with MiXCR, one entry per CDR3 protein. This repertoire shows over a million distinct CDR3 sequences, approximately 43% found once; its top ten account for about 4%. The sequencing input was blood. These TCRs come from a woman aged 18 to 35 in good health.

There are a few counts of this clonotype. In nucleotides, the CDR3 is TGCAGTGCTAGAGATCGGGGGACAGGGGACGAAAAACTGTTTTTT. Its protein is CSARDRGTGDEKLFF. This chain connects TRBV20-1 to TRBJ1-4; TRBD1 agrees at 10 bases. Germline-derived CDR1 and CDR2 are DFQATT and SNEGSKA (reference sequence). This CDR3 comprises 15 residues. Trimming cost V 0 bases and J 8 bases; bases outside gene matches: 6.

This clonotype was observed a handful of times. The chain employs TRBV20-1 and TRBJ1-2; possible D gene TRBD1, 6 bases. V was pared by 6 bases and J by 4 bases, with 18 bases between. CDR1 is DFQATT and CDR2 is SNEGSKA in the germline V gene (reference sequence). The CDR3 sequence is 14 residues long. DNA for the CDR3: TGCAGTGCGCAACCTGACAGGCTCCCCTATGGCTACACCTTC. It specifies CSAQPDRLPYGYTF.

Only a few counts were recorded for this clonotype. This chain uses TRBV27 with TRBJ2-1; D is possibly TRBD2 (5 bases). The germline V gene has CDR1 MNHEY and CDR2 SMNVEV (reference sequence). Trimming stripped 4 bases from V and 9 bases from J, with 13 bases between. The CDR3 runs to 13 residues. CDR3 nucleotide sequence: TGTGCCAGCAGTTACGCGGGCCTGATTGAGCAGTTCTTC. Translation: CASSYAGLIEQFF.

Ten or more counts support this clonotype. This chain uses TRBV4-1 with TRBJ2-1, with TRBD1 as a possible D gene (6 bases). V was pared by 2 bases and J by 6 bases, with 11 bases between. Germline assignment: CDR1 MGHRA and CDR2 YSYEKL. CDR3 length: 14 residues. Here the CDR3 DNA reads TGCGCCAGCAGCCAACTCGCGGACAGCAATGAGCAGTTCTTC. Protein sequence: CASSQLADSNEQFF.

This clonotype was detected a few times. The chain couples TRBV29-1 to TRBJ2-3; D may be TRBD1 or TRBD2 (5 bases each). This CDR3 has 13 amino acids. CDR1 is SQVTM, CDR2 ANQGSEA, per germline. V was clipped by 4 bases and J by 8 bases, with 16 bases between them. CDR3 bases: TGCAGCGTTGTTTGGGGGTCGGTTGGTACGCAGTATTTT. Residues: CSVVWGSVGTQYF.

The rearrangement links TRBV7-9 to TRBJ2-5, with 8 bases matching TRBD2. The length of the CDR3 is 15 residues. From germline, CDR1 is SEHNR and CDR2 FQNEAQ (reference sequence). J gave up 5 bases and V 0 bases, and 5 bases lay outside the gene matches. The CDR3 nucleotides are TGTGCCAGCAGCTTAGCGTGGACTAGCTGGGAGACCCAGTACTTC. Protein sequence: CASSLAWTSWETQYF.

The CDR3 DNA is TGTGCCAGCAGCTATACCGGGACTAGCGGGAGTTACGAGCAGTACTTC. This gives the protein CASSYTGTSGSYEQYF. This chain uses TRBV7-9 with TRBJ2-7, with 14 bases lining up with TRBD2. The CDR3 runs 16 residues. Germline V lookup: CDR1 SEHNR, CDR2 FQNEAQ (reference sequence). With V trimmed by 4 bases and J by 4 bases, 6 bases remained unmatched. Drawing the rest from reference TRBV7-9 and TRBJ2-7, the complete variable domain is DTGVSQNPRHKITKRGQNVTFRCDPISEHNRLYWYRQTLGQGPEFLTYFQNEAQLEKSRLLSDRFSAERPKGSFSTLEIQRTEQGDSAMYLCASSYTGTSGSYEQYFGPGTRLTVT.

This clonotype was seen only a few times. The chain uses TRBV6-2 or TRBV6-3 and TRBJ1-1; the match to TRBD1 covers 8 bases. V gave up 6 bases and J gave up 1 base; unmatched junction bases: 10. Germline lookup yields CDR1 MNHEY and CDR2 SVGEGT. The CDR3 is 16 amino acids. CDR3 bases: TGTGCCAGCAGCCGGCCCCGGACAGGGTGGAACACTGAAGCTTTCTTT. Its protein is CASSRPRTGWNTEAFF.

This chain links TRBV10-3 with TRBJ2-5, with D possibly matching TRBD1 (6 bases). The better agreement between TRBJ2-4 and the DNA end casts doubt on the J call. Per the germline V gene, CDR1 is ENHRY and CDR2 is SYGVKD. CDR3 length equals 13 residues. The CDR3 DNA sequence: TGTGCCATCCAGGGACACGGATTAAACATTCAGTACTTC. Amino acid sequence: CAIQGHGLNIQYF.

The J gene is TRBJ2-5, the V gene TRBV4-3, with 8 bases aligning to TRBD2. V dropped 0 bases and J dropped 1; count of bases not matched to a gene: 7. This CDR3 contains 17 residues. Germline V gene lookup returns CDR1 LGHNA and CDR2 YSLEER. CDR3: CASSQDDAGGTQETQYF. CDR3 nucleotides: TGCGCCAGCAGCCAAGATGACGCGGGAGGTACCCAAGAGACCCAGTACTTC.